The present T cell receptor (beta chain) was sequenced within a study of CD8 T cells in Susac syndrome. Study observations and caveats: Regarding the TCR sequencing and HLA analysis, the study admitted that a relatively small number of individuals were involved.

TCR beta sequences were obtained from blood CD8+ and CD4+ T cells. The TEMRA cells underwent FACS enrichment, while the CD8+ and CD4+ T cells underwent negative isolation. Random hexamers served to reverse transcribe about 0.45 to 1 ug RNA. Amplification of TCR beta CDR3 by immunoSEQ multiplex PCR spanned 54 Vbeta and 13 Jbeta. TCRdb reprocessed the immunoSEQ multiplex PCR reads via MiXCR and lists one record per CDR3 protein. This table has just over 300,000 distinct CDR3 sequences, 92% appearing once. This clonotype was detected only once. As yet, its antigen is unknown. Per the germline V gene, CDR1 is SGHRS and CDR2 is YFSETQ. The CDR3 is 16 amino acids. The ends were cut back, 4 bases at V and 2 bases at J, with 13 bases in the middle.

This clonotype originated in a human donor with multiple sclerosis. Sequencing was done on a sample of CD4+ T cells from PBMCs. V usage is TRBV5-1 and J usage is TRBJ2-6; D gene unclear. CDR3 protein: CASSIPDLAGANVLTF. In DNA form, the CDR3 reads TGCGCCAGCAGCATACCCGACCTCGCTGGGGCCAACGTCCTGACTTTC. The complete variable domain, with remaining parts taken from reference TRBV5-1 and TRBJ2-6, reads KAGVTQTPRYLIKTRGQQVTLSCSPISGHRSVSWYQQTPGQGLQFLFEYFSETQRNKGNFPGRFSGRQFSNSRSEMNVSTLELGDSALYLCASSIPDLAGANVLTFGAGSRLTVL.